The rows below give T cell receptor beta chains drawn from one sample of a study of T-cell memory formation after mild COVID-19. TCRdb ran MiXCR on the 5' RACE reads and lists one entry per CDR3 protein. This repertoire shows 450,000 to 700,000 distinct CDR3 sequences, roughly 18% found once; its top ten account for approximately 12%. The specimen was PBMCs or a T cell subset sorted from them (not recorded which). The receptors shown here come from an adult woman who had mild COVID-19 (a few samples of this study predate the infection). Cell type and time point are not known. Each CDR3 is given without its conserved first and last residue. The order of the fields is V gene, J gene, CDR3 protein.

>TRBV19|TRBJ2-3
ASTAGASTDTQY
>TRBV3-1|TRBJ1-5
ASSPWTDNQPQH
>TRBV7-7|TRBJ2-1
ASSLGHLANEQF
>TRBV14|TRBJ2-7
ASSQDPNDPYEQY
>TRBV29-1|TRBJ2-3
SVEEWTGTSDTQY
>TRBV3-1|TRBJ2-1
ASSQVFLAGYNEQF
>TRBV28|TRBJ2-7
ASRPTGSGYEQY
>TRBV19|TRBJ2-2
ASTTAGGKLSVGELF
>TRBV7-9|TRBJ2-1
ASSLGLAVLNEQF
>TRBV7-3|TRBJ2-6
ASSPGLCSGANVLT
>TRBV7-2|TRBJ2-2
ASSLRNGELF
>TRBV9|TRBJ2-2
ASSPRGEPNTGELF
>TRBV9|TRBJ2-4
ASSVSPTSGRVKNIQY
>TRBV5-1|TRBJ2-3
ASSKGLAGVLRTSTDTQY
>TRBV24-1|TRBJ2-2
ATSDLPVPGELF
>TRBV7-2|TRBJ2-4
ASSLMSAKNIQY
>TRBV15|TRBJ2-6
ATSRETGGSGANVLT
>TRBV14|TRBJ1-2
ASSPAWGVGYT
>TRBV12-3/TRBV12-4|TRBJ2-1
ASTDRVVNEQF
>TRBV11-3|TRBJ1-1
DSSHQDTEAF
>TRBV7-9|TRBJ2-1
ASSYGLAGVGEQF
>TRBV7-2|TRBJ2-2
ASSLAIVAGELF
>TRBV10-3|TRBJ2-7
AISESPQGREQY
>TRBV25-1|TRBJ2-3
ASRGWGTDTQY
>TRBV7-8|TRBJ1-1
ASSLAPVDPEAF
>TRBV5-1|TRBJ2-7
ASSFGTGADSSYEQY
>TRBV6-6|TRBJ2-3
ASSFSGFADTQY
>TRBV27|TRBJ2-3
ASSPRTSGGLRSPVSRQY
>TRBV3-1|TRBJ1-1
ASSPDSNTEAF
>TRBV12-3/TRBV12-4|TRBJ2-1
ASSPGLAGGPGNEQF
>TRBV10-3|TRBJ2-7
AVGRDTSIYEQY
>TRBV15|TRBJ2-7
ATVNYWGSGYEQY
>TRBV7-9|TRBJ2-1
ASSLELAGGAEQF
>TRBV10-3|TRBJ2-5
AISSGLAGGTTLGTQY
>TRBV6-5|TRBJ2-7
ASSYLDRAYEQY
>TRBV24-1|TRBJ1-4
ATSDPRQGGLEKLF
>TRBV10-3|TRBJ1-5
AISESGPGAQH
>TRBV7-2|TRBJ1-2
ASSLVPGTLYGYT